A selection of T cell receptor beta chains follows, all from one sample in a study of CD8 T cells in ankylosing spondylitis. Each CDR3 protein is one row after TCRdb ran MiXCR on the 5' RACE reads. This sample yields about 480,000 distinct CDR3 sequences, of which 15% to 20% are seen a single time; 1% belongs to the top ten. The specimen sequenced was blood, either unsorted or a sorted T cell fraction (not recorded which). The receptor set was obtained from a male donor with ankylosing spondylitis. The CDR3 runs from the conserved cysteine through the conserved F or W. D genes are given only for firm matches. Some rows have no size entry. The others give once, few or many, or a class for an expanded clone.

DNA: TGTGCCAGCAGCTTACAGGGGTACACTGAAGCTTTCTTT
CDR3: CASSLQGYTEAFF
J: TRBJ1-1
D: -
V: TRBV11-2
size: many

DNA: TGCGCCAGCAGCTTGGGGACGGAAGTCTATGGCTACACCTTC
CDR3: CASSLGTEVYGYTF
J: TRBJ1-2
D: -
V: TRBV5-1
size: many

DNA: TGCAGTGCTAGAAAGGGGGTTGAGCAGTTCTTC
CDR3: CSARKGVEQFF
J: TRBJ2-1
D: -
V: TRBV20-1
size: few

DNA: TGTGCCAGCAGCTCAAAGAGTAGCGTCACAGATACGCAGTATTTT
CDR3: CASSSKSSVTDTQYF
J: TRBJ2-3
D: -
V: TRBV11-1
size: -

DNA: TGTGCCAGCAGCTTAGGGTGGCAGGGGAACATTCAGTACTTC
CDR3: CASSLGWQGNIQYF
J: TRBJ2-4
D: -
V: TRBV7-2
size: -

DNA: TGTGCCTGGAGGGAACCAGGGACCCATGGCTACACCTTC
CDR3: CAWREPGTHGYTF
J: TRBJ1-2
D: -
V: TRBV30
size: -

DNA: TGCTCCGCTAGGGCAGATACGCAGTATTTT
CDR3: CSARADTQYF
J: TRBJ2-3
D: -
V: TRBV20-1
size: many

DNA: TGTGCCAGCAGCTCCCGGGACAGGGACTCCAAGCAGTACTTC
CDR3: CASSSRDRDSKQYF
J: TRBJ2-7
D: TRBD1
V: TRBV7-9
size: -

DNA: TGTGCCAGCAGCGTAATTGGGGAGGGCACTGAAGCTTTCTTT
CDR3: CASSVIGEGTEAFF
J: TRBJ1-1
D: -
V: TRBV9
size: -

DNA: TGTGCCAGCAGAGGCAGGGGAGCTTTTGAAGCTTTCTTT
CDR3: CASRGRGAFEAFF
J: TRBJ1-1
D: -
V: TRBV27
size: many

DNA: TGTGCCAGCAGCTTGGGCTGGGGGGACACTGAAGCTTTCTTT
CDR3: CASSLGWGDTEAFF
J: TRBJ1-1
D: -
V: TRBV5-6
size: many

DNA: TGTGCCAGCAGCACCGGACTAGCGGGGCTCACCGGGGAGCTGTTTTTT
CDR3: CASSTGLAGLTGELFF
J: TRBJ2-2
D: TRBD2
V: TRBV11-1
size: -

DNA: TGTGCCAGCAGCCCCCAGGGGTTCGGGGAGCTGTTTTTT
CDR3: CASSPQGFGELFF
J: TRBJ2-2
D: -
V: TRBV7-7
size: -

DNA: TGTGCCAGGGTGGCACGGGGGGCCGAGGGTGAAGCTTTCTTT
CDR3: CARVARGAEGEAFF
J: TRBJ1-1
D: -
V: TRBV5-3
size: many

DNA: TGCGCCAGCAGCCCCGGGACAGGGGATCAGCCCCAGCATTTT
CDR3: CASSPGTGDQPQHF
J: TRBJ1-5
D: TRBD1
V: TRBV18
size: many

DNA: TGCAGTGCTAGCCGGCTAGCGGGGGGGCCAAATACGCAGTATTTT
CDR3: CSASRLAGGPNTQYF
J: TRBJ2-3
D: TRBD2
V: TRBV20-1
size: few

DNA: TGCAGTGCTAGGGGACAGCAGGGGTACGAGCAGTACTTC
CDR3: CSARGQQGYEQYF
J: TRBJ2-7
D: TRBD1
V: TRBV20-1
size: few

DNA: TGTGCCAGCAGCTCCTCCCGGGGGGACAGTTACTATGGCTACACCTTC
CDR3: CASSSSRGDSYYGYTF
J: TRBJ1-2
D: TRBD1
V: TRBV9
size: -

DNA: TGCGCCAGCAGCCAGACCGGGAGGGGGAGGCACACCGGGGAGCTGTTTTTT
CDR3: CASSQTGRGRHTGELFF
J: TRBJ2-2
D: TRBD2
V: TRBV4-1
size: few

DNA: TGTGCCAGCAGCCACCGGGACAGCTGGAATCCGCCCCAGCATTTT
CDR3: CASSHRDSWNPPQHF
J: TRBJ1-5
D: TRBD1
V: TRBV6-2/TRBV6-3
size: few

DNA: TGTGCCAGCAGTTGGGCTAGCGGGGCTCCCTACAATGAGCAGTTCTTC
CDR3: CASSWASGAPYNEQFF
J: TRBJ2-1
D: TRBD2
V: TRBV6-5
size: -

DNA: TGTGCCAGCAGGCTTACCGGGGAGCTGTTTTTT
CDR3: CASRLTGELFF
J: TRBJ2-2
D: -
V: TRBV12-3/TRBV12-4
size: -

DNA: TGCGCCAGCAGCTTGGCCGAATTGTCCGGGGAGCTGTTTTTT
CDR3: CASSLAELSGELFF
J: TRBJ2-2
D: -
V: TRBV5-1
size: few

DNA: TGTGCCAGCAGGAGTGCTAGTAGCGGGAGGGGATACGAGCAGTACTTC
CDR3: CASRSASSGRGYEQYF
J: TRBJ2-7
D: TRBD2
V: TRBV6-2/TRBV6-3
size: -

DNA: TGCGCCAGCAGTGCTGAACAGAACTATGGCTACACCTTC
CDR3: CASSAEQNYGYTF
J: TRBJ1-2
D: -
V: TRBV10-2
size: -

DNA: TGTGCCAGCAGCCAGGGACCCGCCTCTTATGGCTACACCTTC
CDR3: CASSQGPASYGYTF
J: TRBJ1-2
D: -
V: TRBV6-2/TRBV6-3
size: -

DNA: TGTGCCAGAGGGGCAGGTTATAATTCACCCCTCCACTTT
CDR3: CARGAGYNSPLHF
J: TRBJ1-6
D: -
V: TRBV2
size: -

DNA: TGTGCCAGCAGCGTAGGAGGCGGGAACCAGTTCTTC
CDR3: CASSVGGGNQFF
J: TRBJ2-1
D: -
V: TRBV9
size: -

DNA: TGTGCCAGCAGCTTATCTGCCCAATCCTACACCTTC
CDR3: CASSLSAQSYTF
J: TRBJ1-2
D: -
V: TRBV7-9
size: -

DNA: TGCGCCAGCAGCTTGCCCAGTAACGAGCAGTACTTC
CDR3: CASSLPSNEQYF
J: TRBJ2-7
D: -
V: TRBV5-1
size: few

DNA: TGTGCCACCCCCCTACCCAAAGAGATCTACGAGCAGTACTTC
CDR3: CATPLPKEIYEQYF
J: TRBJ2-7
D: -
V: TRBV3-1
size: once

DNA: TGCAGTGCTACCGGGGGGCTGGGGGACACTGAAGCTTTCTTT
CDR3: CSATGGLGDTEAFF
J: TRBJ1-1
D: -
V: TRBV20-1
size: few

DNA: TGTGCCAGCAGCTTAGGCGGAACGGGCACTGAAGCTTTCTTT
CDR3: CASSLGGTGTEAFF
J: TRBJ1-1
D: -
V: TRBV7-3
size: many

DNA: TGCGCCAGCAGCCCCCACCGACAGGGGGGTAGCAATGAGCAGTTCTTC
CDR3: CASSPHRQGGSNEQFF
J: TRBJ2-1
D: TRBD1
V: TRBV4-1
size: few

DNA: TGTGCCAGCTCACCCGCTTTGACAGCTGACTACGAGCAGTACTTC
CDR3: CASSPALTADYEQYF
J: TRBJ2-7
D: -
V: TRBV18
size: few

DNA: TGTGCCAGCAGCCCGAGAGGACAGGTTCAAAATGAGCAGTTCTTC
CDR3: CASSPRGQVQNEQFF
J: TRBJ2-1
D: TRBD1
V: TRBV7-9
size: few

DNA: TGTGCCAGCAGCCTTGGAGGGGCTACCGATGCAACGCGAGGCTACACCTTC
CDR3: CASSLGGATDATRGYTF
J: TRBJ1-2
D: -
V: TRBV12-3/TRBV12-4
size: -

DNA: TGTGCCAGCAGCAAAGCACGGGAACGGGGCACCGGGGAGCTGTTTTTT
CDR3: CASSKARERGTGELFF
J: TRBJ2-2
D: -
V: TRBV21-1
size: -

DNA: TGTGCCAGCAGTTTCGTTGGGACTGCCCGACGGGGCGAGCAGTACTTC
CDR3: CASSFVGTARRGEQYF
J: TRBJ2-7
D: -
V: TRBV12-3/TRBV12-4
size: once

DNA: TGCGCCAGCAGCTTTATGGACAGGAACTCCTACGAGCAGTACTTC
CDR3: CASSFMDRNSYEQYF
J: TRBJ2-7
D: TRBD1
V: TRBV5-1
size: many

DNA: TGTGCCAGCGGAGGGCTAGCGGGGGAGCTGTTTTTT
CDR3: CASGGLAGELFF
J: TRBJ2-2
D: -
V: TRBV6-5
size: few

DNA: TGTGCCAGCTCACCGACGCAAGCTTCCGAGCAGTACTTC
CDR3: CASSPTQASEQYF
J: TRBJ2-7
D: -
V: TRBV18
size: many

DNA: TGTGCCAGCAGTTCCGGCAGGGGGAGTTATGGCTACACCTTC
CDR3: CASSSGRGSYGYTF
J: TRBJ1-2
D: TRBD1
V: TRBV12-3/TRBV12-4
size: -

DNA: TGCAGCGTTGAAGATGGGGCGGGCGGTGTTCAGGGTGGAGCTTTCTTT
CDR3: CSVEDGAGGVQGGAFF
J: TRBJ1-1
D: -
V: TRBV29-1
size: -